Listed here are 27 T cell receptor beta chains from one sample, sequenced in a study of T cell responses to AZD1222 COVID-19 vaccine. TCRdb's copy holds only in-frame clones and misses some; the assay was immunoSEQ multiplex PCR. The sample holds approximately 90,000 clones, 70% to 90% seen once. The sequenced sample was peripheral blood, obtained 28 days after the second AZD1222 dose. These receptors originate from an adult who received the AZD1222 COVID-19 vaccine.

CDR3: CASSVGDPSVEQYF. In nucleotides, the CDR3 is TGTGCCAGCAGCGTGGGGGACCCCTCCGTCGAGCAGTACTTC. The chain links TRBV9 to TRBJ2-7; D assignment may be TRBD1 or TRBD2 (5 bases each). Germline loops: CDR1 SGDLS, CDR2 YYNGEE. V was cut by 2 bases and J by 6 bases, with 15 bases left in between. CDR3 length: 14 residues. Using reference TRBV9 and TRBJ2-7 for the parts outside the CDR3, the full variable domain is DSGVTQTPKHLITATGQRVTLRCSPRSGDLSVYWYQQSLDQGLQFLIQYYNGEERAKGNILERFSAQQFPDLHSELNLSSLELGDSALYFCASSVGDPSVEQYFGPGTRLTVT.

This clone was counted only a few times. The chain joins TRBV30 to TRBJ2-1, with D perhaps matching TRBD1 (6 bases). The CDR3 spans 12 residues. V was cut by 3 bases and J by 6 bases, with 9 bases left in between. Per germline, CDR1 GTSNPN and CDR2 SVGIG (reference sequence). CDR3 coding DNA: TGTGCCTGGAGCCCACAGGGCAATGAGCAGTTCTTC. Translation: CAWSPQGNEQFF. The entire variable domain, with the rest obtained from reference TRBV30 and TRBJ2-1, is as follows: SQTIHQWPATLVQPVGSPLSLECTVEGTSNPNLYWYRQAAGRGLQLLFYSVGIGQISSEVPQNLSASRPQDRQFILSSKKLLLSDSGFYLCAWSPQGNEQFFGPGTRLTVL.

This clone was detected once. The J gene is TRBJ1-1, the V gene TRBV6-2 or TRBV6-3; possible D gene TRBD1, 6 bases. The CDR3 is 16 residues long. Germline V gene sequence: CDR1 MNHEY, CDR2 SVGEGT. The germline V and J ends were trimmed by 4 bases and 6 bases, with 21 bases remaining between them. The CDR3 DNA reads TGTGCCAGCAGTTGGGGGGCTAGAGGGGCTTGGGCTGAAGCTTTCTTT. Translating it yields CASSWGARGAWAEAFF.

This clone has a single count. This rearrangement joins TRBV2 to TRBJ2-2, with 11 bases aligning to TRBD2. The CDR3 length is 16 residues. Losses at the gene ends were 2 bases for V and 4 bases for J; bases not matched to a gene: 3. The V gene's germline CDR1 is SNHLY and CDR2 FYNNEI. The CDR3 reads CASSERTSGFTGELFF. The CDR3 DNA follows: TGTGCCAGCAGTGAAAGGACTAGCGGGTTCACCGGGGAGCTGTTTTTT.

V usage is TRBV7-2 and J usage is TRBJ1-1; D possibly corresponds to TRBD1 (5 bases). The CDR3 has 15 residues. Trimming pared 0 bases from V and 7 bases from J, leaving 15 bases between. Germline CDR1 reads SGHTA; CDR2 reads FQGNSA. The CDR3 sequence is CASSLAAGSRGEAFF. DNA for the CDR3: TGTGCCAGCAGCTTAGCGGCAGGGTCTCGAGGTGAAGCTTTCTTT. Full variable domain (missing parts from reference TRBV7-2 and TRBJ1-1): GAGVSQSPSNKVTEKGKDVELRCDPISGHTALYWYRQSLGQGLEFLIYFQGNSAPDKSGLPSDRFSAERTGGSVSTLTIQRTQQEDSAVYLCASSLAAGSRGEAFFGQGTRLTVV.

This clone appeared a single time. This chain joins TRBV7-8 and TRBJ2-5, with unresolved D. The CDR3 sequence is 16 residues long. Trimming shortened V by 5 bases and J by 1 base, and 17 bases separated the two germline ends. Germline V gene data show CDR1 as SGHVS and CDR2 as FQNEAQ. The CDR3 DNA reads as TGTGCCAGCAGCCCACGCCCGGTGGGTTCCCAAGAGACCCAGTACTTC. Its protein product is CASSPRPVGSQETQYF. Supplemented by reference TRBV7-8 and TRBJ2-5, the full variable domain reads GAGVSQSPRYKVAKRGQDVALRCDPISGHVSLFWYQQALGQGPEFLTYFQNEAQLDKSGLPSDRFFAERPEGSVSTLKIQRTQQEDSAVYLCASSPRPVGSQETQYFGPGTRLLVL.

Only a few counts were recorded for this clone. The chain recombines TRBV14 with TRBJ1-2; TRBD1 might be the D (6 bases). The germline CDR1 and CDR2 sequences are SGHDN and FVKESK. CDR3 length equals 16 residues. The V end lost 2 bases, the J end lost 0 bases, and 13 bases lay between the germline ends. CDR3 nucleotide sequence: TGTGCCAGCAGCCAAACCGGACAGACTCCTAACTATGGCTACACCTTC. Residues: CASSQTGQTPNYGYTF.

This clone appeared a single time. The CDR3 nucleotides read TGTGCCAGCAGCCGTGGACAGAGGGGCTACAATGAGCAGTTCTTC. This gives the protein CASSRGQRGYNEQFF. V gene TRBV7-6 combines with J gene TRBJ2-1; possibly TRBD1 for D (6 bases). Germline V gene sequence: CDR1 SGHVS, CDR2 FNYEAQ. The CDR3 sequence is 15 residues long. Trimming took 5 bases from V and 3 from J, leaving 14 bases between them.

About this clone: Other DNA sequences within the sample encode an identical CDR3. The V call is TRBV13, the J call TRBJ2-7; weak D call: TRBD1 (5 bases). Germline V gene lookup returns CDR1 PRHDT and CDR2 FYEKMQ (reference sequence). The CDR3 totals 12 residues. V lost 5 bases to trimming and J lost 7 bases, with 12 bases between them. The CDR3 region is CASSTQRGEQYF. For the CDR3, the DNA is TGTGCCAGCAGCACGCAAAGGGGAGAGCAGTACTTC.

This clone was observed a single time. The CDR3 reads CASSLIAFVYEQYF. The CDR3 DNA sequence: TGTGCCAGCAGCTTAATCGCGTTTGTCTACGAGCAGTACTTC. The gene calls are TRBV7-2 and TRBJ2-7, with D unresolved. The CDR3 has 14 residues. The V gene lost 2 bases and the J gene lost 3 bases, with 11 bases spanning the gap. Germline CDR1 reads SGHTA; CDR2 reads FQGNSA.

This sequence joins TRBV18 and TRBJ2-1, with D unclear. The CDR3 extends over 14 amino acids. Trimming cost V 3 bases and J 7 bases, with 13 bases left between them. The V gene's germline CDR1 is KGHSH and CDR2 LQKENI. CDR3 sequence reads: CASSPTGGQNEQFF. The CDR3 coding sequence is TGTGCCAGCTCACCCACGGGCGGCCAGAATGAGCAGTTCTTC.

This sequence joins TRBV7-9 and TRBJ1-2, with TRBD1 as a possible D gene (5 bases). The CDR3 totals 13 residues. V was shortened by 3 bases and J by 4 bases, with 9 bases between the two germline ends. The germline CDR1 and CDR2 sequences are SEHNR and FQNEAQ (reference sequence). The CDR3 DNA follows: TGTGCCAGCAGCTTGGGGGTTTTCTATGGCTACACCTTC. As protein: CASSLGVFYGYTF.

The CDR3 DNA sequence: TGTGCCAGCAGTGAGCAGGCCGGGGAGCTGTTTTTT. Its translation: CASSEQAGELFF. The chain is built from TRBV25-1 and TRBJ2-2; the D is unclear. Per the germline V gene, CDR1 is MGHDK and CDR2 is SYGVNS. CDR3 length: 12 residues. V dropped 3 bases and J dropped 6 bases, with 5 bases sitting between them.

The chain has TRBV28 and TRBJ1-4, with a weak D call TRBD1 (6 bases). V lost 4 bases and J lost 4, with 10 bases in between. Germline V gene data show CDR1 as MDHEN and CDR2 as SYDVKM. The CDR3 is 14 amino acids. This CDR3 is CASSSTGFNEKLFF. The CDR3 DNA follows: TGTGCCAGCAGTTCGACAGGATTTAATGAAAAACTGTTTTTT.

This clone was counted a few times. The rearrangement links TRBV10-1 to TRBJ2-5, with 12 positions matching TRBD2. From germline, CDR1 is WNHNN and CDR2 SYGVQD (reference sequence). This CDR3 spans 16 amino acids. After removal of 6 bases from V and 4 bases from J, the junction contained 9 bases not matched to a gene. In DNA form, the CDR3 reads TGCGCCAGCAGGGAACTAGCGGGGGGACGGGTAGAGACCCAGTACTTC. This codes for CASRELAGGRVETQYF.

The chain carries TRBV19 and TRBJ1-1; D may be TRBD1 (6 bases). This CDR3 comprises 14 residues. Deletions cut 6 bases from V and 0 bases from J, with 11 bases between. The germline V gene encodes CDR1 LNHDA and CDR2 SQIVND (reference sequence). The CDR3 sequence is CASRPDRMNTEAFF. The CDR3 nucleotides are TGTGCCAGTAGACCGGACAGAATGAACACTGAAGCTTTCTTT.

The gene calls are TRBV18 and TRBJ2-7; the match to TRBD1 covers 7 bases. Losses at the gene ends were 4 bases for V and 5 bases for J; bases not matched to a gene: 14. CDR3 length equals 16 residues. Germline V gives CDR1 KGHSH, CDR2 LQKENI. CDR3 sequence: CASSQTEQGIFDEQYF. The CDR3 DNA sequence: TGTGCCAGCTCACAAACGGAACAGGGGATCTTCGACGAGCAGTACTTC.

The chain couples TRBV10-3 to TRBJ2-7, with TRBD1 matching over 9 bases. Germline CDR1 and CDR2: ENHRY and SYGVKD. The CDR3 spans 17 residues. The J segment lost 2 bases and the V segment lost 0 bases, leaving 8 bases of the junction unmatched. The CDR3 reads CAISESMTGQGTYEQYF. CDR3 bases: TGTGCCATCAGTGAGTCGATGACGGGACAGGGAACCTACGAGCAGTACTTC.

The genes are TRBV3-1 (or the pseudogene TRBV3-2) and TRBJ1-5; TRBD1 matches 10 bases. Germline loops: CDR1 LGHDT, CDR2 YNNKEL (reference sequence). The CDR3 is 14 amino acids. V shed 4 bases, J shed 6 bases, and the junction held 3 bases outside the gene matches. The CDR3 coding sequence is TGTGCCAGCAGCCCCAGACAGGGGGCTCAGCCCCAGCATTTT. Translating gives CASSPRQGAQPQHF.

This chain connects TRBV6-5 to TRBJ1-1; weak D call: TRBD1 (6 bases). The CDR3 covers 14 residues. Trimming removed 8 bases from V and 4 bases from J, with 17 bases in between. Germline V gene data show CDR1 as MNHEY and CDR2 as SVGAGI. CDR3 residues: CASVNPGTTTEAFF. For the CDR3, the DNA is TGTGCCAGCGTTAACCCCGGGACAACCACTGAAGCTTTCTTT.

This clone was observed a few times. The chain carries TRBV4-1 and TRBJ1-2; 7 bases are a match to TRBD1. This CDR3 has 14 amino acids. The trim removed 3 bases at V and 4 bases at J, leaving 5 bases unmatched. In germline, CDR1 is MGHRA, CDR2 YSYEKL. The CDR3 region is CASSQIGTVYGYTF. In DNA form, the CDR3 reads TGCGCCAGCAGCCAGATCGGGACAGTCTATGGCTACACCTTC.

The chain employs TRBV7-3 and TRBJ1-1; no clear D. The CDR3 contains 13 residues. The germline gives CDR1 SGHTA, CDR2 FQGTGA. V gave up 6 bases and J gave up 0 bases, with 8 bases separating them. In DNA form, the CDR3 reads TGTGCCAGCAGTCATCAGATGAACACTGAAGCTTTCTTT. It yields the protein CASSHQMNTEAFF.

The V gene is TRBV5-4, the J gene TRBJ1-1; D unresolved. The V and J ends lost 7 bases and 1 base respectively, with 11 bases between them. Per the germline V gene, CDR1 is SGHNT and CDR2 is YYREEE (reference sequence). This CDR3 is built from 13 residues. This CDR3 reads CASYLSANTEAFF. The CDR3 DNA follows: TGTGCCAGCTACTTATCAGCGAACACTGAAGCTTTCTTT. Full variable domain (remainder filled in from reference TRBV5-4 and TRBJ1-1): ETGVTQSPTHLIKTRGQQVTLRCSSQSGHNTVSWYQQALGQGPQFIFQYYREEENGRGNFPPRFSGLQFPNYSSELNVNALELDDSALYLCASYLSANTEAFFGQGTRLTVV.

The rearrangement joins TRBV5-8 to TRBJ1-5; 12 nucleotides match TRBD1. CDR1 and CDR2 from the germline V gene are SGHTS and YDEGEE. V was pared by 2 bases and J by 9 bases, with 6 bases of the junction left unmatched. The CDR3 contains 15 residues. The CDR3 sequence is CASSFRDRGRVPQHF. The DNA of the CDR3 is TGTGCCAGCAGCTTCCGGGACAGGGGGCGGGTGCCCCAGCATTTT. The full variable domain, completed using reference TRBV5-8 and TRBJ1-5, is EAGVTQSPTHLIKTRGQQATLRCSPISGHTSVYWYQQALGLGLQFLLWYDEGEERNRGNFPPRFSGRQFPNYSSELNVNALELEDSALYLCASSFRDRGRVPQHFGDGTRLSIL.

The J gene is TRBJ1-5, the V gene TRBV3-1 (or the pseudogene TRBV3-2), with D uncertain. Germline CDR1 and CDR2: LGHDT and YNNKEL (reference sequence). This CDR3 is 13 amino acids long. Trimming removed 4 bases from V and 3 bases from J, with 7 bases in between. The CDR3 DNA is TGTGCCAGCAGCCCCCAAGTCAATCAGCCCCAGCATTTT. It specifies CASSPQVNQPQHF.

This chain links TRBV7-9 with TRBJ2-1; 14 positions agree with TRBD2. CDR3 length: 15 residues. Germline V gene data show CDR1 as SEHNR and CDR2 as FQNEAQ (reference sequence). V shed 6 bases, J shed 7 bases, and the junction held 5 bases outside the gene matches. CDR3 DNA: TGTGCCAGCAGACCCGGGACTAGCGGGAGAAATGAGCAGTTCTTC. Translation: CASRPGTSGRNEQFF.

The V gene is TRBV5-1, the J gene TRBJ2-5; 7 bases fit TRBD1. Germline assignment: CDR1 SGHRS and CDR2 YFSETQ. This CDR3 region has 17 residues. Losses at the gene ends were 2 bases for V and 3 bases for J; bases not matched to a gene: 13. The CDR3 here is CASSLVPLTGQKETQYF. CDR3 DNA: TGCGCCAGCAGCTTAGTCCCATTGACGGGACAGAAAGAGACCCAGTACTTC.